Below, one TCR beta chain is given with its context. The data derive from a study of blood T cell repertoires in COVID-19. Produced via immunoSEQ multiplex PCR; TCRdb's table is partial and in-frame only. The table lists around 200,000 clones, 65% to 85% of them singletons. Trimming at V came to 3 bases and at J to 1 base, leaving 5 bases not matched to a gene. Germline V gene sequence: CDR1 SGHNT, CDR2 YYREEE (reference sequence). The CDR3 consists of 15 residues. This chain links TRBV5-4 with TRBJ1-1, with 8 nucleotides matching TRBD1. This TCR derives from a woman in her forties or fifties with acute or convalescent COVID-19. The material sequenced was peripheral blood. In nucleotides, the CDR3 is TGTGCCAGCAGCTCGGGGGGACAGGCGAACACTGAAGCTTTCTTT. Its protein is CASSSGGQANTEAFF.